Below are 5 T cell receptor beta chains sequenced from a single sample in a study of cytomegalovirus exposure and HLA in healthy donors. PCR amplification relied on 60 Vbeta primers (plus 13 Jbeta primers). Only in-frame clones appear in the TCRdb table, and some are missing; sequencing was by immunoSEQ multiplex PCR. Found here are under 200,000 clones, roughly 74% of them singletons; the top ten hold about 7.7%. Sequencing used PBMCs. Receptors were obtained from a woman aged 40 to 50 in good health and CMV-seropositive.

The chain links TRBV7-9 to TRBJ1-5; D not certain. Germline V lookup: CDR1 SEHNR, CDR2 FQNEAQ (reference sequence). CDR3 size: 14 residues. V lost 1 base and J lost 7, with 11 bases in between. CDR3: CASSLDGGLQPQHF. In DNA, the CDR3 is TGTGCCAGCAGCTTAGATGGCGGCCTACAGCCCCAGCATTTT.

The CDR3 nucleotides read TGTGCCAGCAGCCTGGGGGGGAGCGGGAGGGACGAGCAGTACTTC. It specifies CASSLGGSGRDEQYF. The chain combines TRBV7-2 with TRBJ2-5, with 10 nucleotides matching TRBD2. The DNA end lines up better with TRBJ2-7; the J call may be wrong. This CDR3 spans 15 amino acids. Germline V gene data show CDR1 as SGHTA and CDR2 as FQGNSA.

V and J are TRBV2 and TRBJ1-5; TRBD1 might be the D (5 bases). The CDR3 runs to 14 residues. V was clipped by 6 bases and J by 4 bases, with 13 bases between them. The germline gives CDR1 SNHLY, CDR2 FYNNEI. The CDR3 nucleotides are TGTGCCAGCAGGGCAGGGTTGGTAAATCAGCCCCAGCATTTT. It specifies CASRAGLVNQPQHF.

The count of this clone is one. V usage is TRBV28 and J usage is TRBJ2-7; 7 bases align to TRBD1. Germline V gene sequence: CDR1 MDHEN, CDR2 SYDVKM. V was clipped by 7 bases and J by 4 bases; unmatched bases: 7. There are 13 residues in the CDR3. CDR3 DNA: TGTGCCAGCACATCCGACAGGGCTTACGAGCAGTACTTC. Residues: CASTSDRAYEQYF.

The rearrangement links TRBV19 to TRBJ1-5; 9 nucleotides line up with TRBD1. The trim removed 5 bases at V and 4 bases at J, leaving 3 bases unmatched. This CDR3 has 14 amino acids. Germline V CDR1 and CDR2: LNHDA, SQIVND (reference sequence). Written as DNA, the CDR3 is TGTGCCAGTAGTTTGACAGGGGGAAATCAGCCCCAGCATTTT. Translating it yields CASSLTGGNQPQHF.